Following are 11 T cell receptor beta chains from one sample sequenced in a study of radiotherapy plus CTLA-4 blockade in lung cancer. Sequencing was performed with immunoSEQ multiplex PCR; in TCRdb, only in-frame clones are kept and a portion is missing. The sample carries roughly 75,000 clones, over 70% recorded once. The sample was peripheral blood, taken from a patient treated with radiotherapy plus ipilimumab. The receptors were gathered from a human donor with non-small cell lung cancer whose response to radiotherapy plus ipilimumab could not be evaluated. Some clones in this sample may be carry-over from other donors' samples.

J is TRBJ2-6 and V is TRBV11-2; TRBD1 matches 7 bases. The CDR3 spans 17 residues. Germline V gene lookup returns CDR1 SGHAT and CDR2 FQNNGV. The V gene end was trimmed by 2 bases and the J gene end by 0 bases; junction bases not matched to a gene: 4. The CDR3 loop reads CASSLTGVSSGANVLTF. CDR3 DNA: TGTGCCAGCAGCTTAACAGGGGTTAGCTCTGGGGCCAACGTCCTGACTTTC.

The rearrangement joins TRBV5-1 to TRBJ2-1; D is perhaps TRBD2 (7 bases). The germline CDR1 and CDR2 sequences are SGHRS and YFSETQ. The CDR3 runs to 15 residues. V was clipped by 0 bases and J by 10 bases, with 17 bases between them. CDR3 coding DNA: TGCGCCAGCAGCTTGGGGCGGGGGCCGGGGGGCGAGCAGTTCTTC. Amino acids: CASSLGRGPGGEQFF.

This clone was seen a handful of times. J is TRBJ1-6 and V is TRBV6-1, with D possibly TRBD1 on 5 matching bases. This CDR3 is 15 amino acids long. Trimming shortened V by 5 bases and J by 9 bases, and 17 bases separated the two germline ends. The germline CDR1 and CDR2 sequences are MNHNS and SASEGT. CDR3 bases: TGTGCCAGCAGTCAAATAGGGGTTTTCGGTTCACCCCTCCACTTT. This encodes CASSQIGVFGSPLHF.

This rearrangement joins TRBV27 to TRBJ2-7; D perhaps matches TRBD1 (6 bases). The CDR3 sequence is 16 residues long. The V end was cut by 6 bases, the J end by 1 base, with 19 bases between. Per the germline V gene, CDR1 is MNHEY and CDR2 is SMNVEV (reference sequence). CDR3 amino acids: CASSLSGTGSSYEQYF. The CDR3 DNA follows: TGTGCCAGCAGCCTAAGCGGAACAGGGTCATCCTACGAGCAGTACTTC.

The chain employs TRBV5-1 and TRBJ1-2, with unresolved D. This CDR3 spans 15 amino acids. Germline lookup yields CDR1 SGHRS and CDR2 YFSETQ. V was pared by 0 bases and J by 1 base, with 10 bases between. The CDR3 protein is CASSLEPSVNYGYTF. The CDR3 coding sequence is TGCGCCAGCAGCTTGGAACCCTCAGTTAACTATGGCTACACCTTC.

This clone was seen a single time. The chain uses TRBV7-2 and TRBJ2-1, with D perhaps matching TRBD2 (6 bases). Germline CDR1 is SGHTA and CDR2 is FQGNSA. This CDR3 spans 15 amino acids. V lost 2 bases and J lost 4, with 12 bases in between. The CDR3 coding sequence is TGTGCCAGCAGCTTAATCGGGGGTCAATACAATGAGCAGTTCTTC. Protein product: CASSLIGGQYNEQFF.

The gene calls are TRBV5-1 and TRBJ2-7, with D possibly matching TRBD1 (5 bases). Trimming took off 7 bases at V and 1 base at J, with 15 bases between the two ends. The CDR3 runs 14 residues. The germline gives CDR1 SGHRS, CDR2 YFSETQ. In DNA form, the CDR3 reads TGCGCCAGCGGCCAGGGTCGCCAATCCTACGAGCAGTACTTC. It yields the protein CASGQGRQSYEQYF.

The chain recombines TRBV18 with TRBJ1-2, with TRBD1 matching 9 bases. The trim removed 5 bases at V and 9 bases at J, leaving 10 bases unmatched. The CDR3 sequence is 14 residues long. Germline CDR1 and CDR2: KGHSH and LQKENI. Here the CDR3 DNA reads TGTGCCAGCTCATCTACAGGGGGCAGGATCCGCTACACCTTC. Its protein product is CASSSTGGRIRYTF.

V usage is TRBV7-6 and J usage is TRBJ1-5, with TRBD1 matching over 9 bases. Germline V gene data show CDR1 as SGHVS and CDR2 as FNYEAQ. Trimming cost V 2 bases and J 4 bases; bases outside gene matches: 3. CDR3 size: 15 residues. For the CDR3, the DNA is TGTGCCAGCAGCTTATGGACAGGGGAGAATCAGCCCCAGCATTTT. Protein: CASSLWTGENQPQHF.

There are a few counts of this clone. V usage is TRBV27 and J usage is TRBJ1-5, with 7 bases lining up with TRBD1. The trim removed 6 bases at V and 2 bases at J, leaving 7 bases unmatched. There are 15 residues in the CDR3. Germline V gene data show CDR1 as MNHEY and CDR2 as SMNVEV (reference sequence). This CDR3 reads CASSQQGKGNQPQHF. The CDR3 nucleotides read TGTGCCAGCAGCCAACAGGGGAAGGGCAATCAGCCCCAGCATTTT.

The CDR3 is CASSLGVTGHSEAFF. In nucleotides, the CDR3 is TGTGCCAGCAGCCTGGGGGTGACAGGGCACTCTGAAGCTTTCTTT. The genes are TRBV5-5 and TRBJ1-1, with TRBD1 matching 7 bases. This CDR3 comprises 15 residues. J lost 6 bases, V lost 4 bases, and 12 bases had no gene match. CDR1 is SGHKS and CDR2 is YYEKEE in the germline V gene (reference sequence).